Sequencing of this T cell receptor beta chain was carried out in a study of T cell responses to AZD1222 COVID-19 vaccine. Whole-study context: Second-dose recipients at about 4 or about 12 weeks were treated as one pooled group.

Study-wide results and caveats: Clonal diversity may have been underestimated in mostly white British donors.

This clone was found a few times. Its specificity is unknown. Germline CDR1 reads SGHRS; CDR2 reads YFSETQ. Between the trimmed V and J ends, which lost 1 base and 0 bases, there was a span of 16 bases. There are 17 residues in the CDR3. Sequencing used immunoSEQ multiplex PCR; TCRdb keeps in-frame clones, though not all of them. The sample carries 90,000 to 120,000 clones, approximately 91% recorded once. The chain links TRBV5-1 to TRBJ1-1; no firm D call. The material was peripheral blood, obtained on day 0 of AZD1222 vaccination. The sequence came from an adult in good health. The CDR3 DNA follows: TGCGCCAGCAGCTTGTCCGTTCCTTCCGTACTGAACACTGAAGCTTTCTTT. Its translation is CASSLSVPSVLNTEAFF.